The 29 T cell receptor beta chains below all came from one sample that was sequenced in a study of cytomegalovirus exposure and HLA in healthy donors. PCR involved 60 Vbeta and 13 Jbeta primers. The protocol was immunoSEQ multiplex PCR, while the TCRdb copy is restricted to in-frame clones and leaves out a portion. The data contain about 82,000 clones, over 75% of them singletons. Sequencing input: PBMCs. These receptors were collected from a man between 50 and 59 years old in good health and CMV-seronegative.

V gene TRBV9 combines with J gene TRBJ2-3; D is unclear. Germline CDR1 SGDLS, CDR2 YYNGEE. Trimming removed 4 bases from V and 4 bases from J, with 7 bases in between. The CDR3 has 12 residues. CDR3 residues: CASSTYADTQYF. The DNA of the CDR3 is TGTGCCAGCAGCACCTATGCAGATACGCAGTATTTT.

The genes are TRBV7-2 and TRBJ1-5; possible D gene TRBD1, 5 bases. Per germline, CDR1 SGHTA and CDR2 FQGNSA. Trimming removed 5 bases at V and 4 bases at J, with 12 bases between. This CDR3 has 14 residues. CDR3 loop: CASSGEAGNQPQHF. The CDR3 DNA reads TGTGCCAGCAGCGGCGAGGCAGGGAATCAGCCCCAGCATTTT.

The chain recombines TRBV5-1 with TRBJ1-1, with unresolved D. The CDR3 is made up of 14 amino acids. Trimming took 4 bases from V and 0 from J, leaving 10 bases between them. Germline CDR1 reads SGHRS; CDR2 reads YFSETQ. The CDR3 region is CASSQAGMNTEAFF. The CDR3 nucleotides are TGCGCCAGCAGCCAGGCGGGGATGAACACTGAAGCTTTCTTT.

V is TRBV30 and J is TRBJ1-2; 10 bases line up with TRBD1. This CDR3 has 14 residues. CDR1 and CDR2 from the germline V gene are GTSNPN and SVGIG (reference sequence). Losses at the gene ends were 8 bases for V and 2 bases for J; bases not matched to a gene: 8. CDR3 sequence reads: CARAQGQGNYGYTF. The CDR3 coding sequence is TGTGCCCGCGCCCAGGGACAGGGGAACTATGGCTACACCTTC.

This rearrangement joins TRBV5-1 to TRBJ2-5, with 11 bases identical to TRBD2. The CDR3 is 14 residues long. Germline lookup yields CDR1 SGHRS and CDR2 YFSETQ. With 3 bases clipped from V and 11 bases from J, the junction kept 9 bases outside the gene matches. CDR3 sequence: CASSSSGGQGRQYF. CDR3 coding DNA: TGCGCCAGCAGCTCTAGCGGGGGGCAAGGGCGGCAGTACTTC.

This rearrangement joins TRBV27 to TRBJ2-3, with D possibly matching TRBD2 (6 bases). The V gene lost 1 base and the J gene lost 0 bases, with 8 bases spanning the gap. The germline V gene encodes CDR1 MNHEY and CDR2 SMNVEV (reference sequence). The CDR3 spans 15 residues. The CDR3 region has the DNA TGTGCCAGCAGTTTATTTCGGGGGAGCACAGATACGCAGTATTTT. Its protein product is CASSLFRGSTDTQYF.

The rearrangement uses TRBV5-1 and TRBJ1-4; a weak D match, TRBD1 (6 bases). Germline assignment: CDR1 SGHRS and CDR2 YFSETQ. The CDR3 spans 16 residues. The ends were cut back, 4 bases at V and 4 bases at J, with 17 bases in the middle. CDR3 amino acids: CASSPGGGPLNEKLFF. CDR3 in DNA: TGCGCCAGCAGCCCCGGGGGGGGGCCACTTAATGAAAAACTGTTTTTT.

The chain is built from TRBV10-1 and TRBJ2-7, with 11 nucleotides matching TRBD2. The germline V gene has CDR1 WNHNN and CDR2 SYGVQD (reference sequence). The trim removed 7 bases at V and 2 bases at J, leaving 13 bases unmatched. This CDR3 is 17 amino acids long. The DNA of the CDR3 is TGCGCCAGCACCTTGACTAGCGGGGCGCATAGGGCCTACGAGCAGTACTTC. Encoded protein: CASTLTSGAHRAYEQYF.

This clone was seen more than once but under ten times. The V gene is TRBV6-5, the J gene TRBJ2-7; 7 bases line up with TRBD2. Germline V gene lookup returns CDR1 MNHEY and CDR2 SVGAGI. This CDR3 spans 15 amino acids. V was pared by 1 base and J by 9 bases, with 12 bases of the junction left unmatched. The CDR3 reads CASSYFAGDLFGQYF. The CDR3 bases are TGTGCCAGCAGTTACTTTGCGGGGGACCTTTTCGGGCAGTACTTC.

The chain employs TRBV30 and TRBJ1-2; 7 bases are a match to TRBD1. The CDR3 has 15 amino acids. Germline V gene sequence: CDR1 GTSNPN, CDR2 SVGIG (reference sequence). J gave up 8 bases and V 1 base, and 13 bases lay outside the gene matches. CDR3 residues: CAWSEGGGPFRGYTF. The CDR3 region has the DNA TGTGCCTGGAGTGAAGGGGGCGGACCCTTCCGAGGCTACACCTTC.

This clone was picked up a small number of times. The J gene is TRBJ2-1, the V gene TRBV30, with TRBD2 matching 10 bases. V gave up 8 bases and J gave up 6 bases; unmatched junction bases: 13. Looked up from germline, CDR1 is GTSNPN and CDR2 is SVGIG (reference sequence). The CDR3 covers 15 residues. CDR3 region: CARMRAGGLTNEQFF. The CDR3 nucleotides read TGTGCCCGTATGCGAGCGGGGGGGCTCACCAATGAGCAGTTCTTC. Filled out from reference TRBV30 and TRBJ2-1, the complete variable domain reads SQTIHQWPATLVQPVGSPLSLECTVEGTSNPNLYWYRQAAGRGLQLLFYSVGIGQISSEVPQNLSASRPQDRQFILSSKKLLLSDSGFYLCARMRAGGLTNEQFFGPGTRLTVL.

The chain couples TRBV21-1 to TRBJ2-2; no DNA check was done on the table's D call, TRBD1. TRBV21-1 is described as a pseudogene. The CDR3 is made up of 16 amino acids. The CDR3 sequence is CASSKGQSLNTGELFF. The DNA of the CDR3 is TGTGCCAGCAGCAAAGGGCAGTCCCTGAACACCGGGGAGCTGTTTTTT.

This clone is a singleton in its sample. The gene calls are TRBV5-1 and TRBJ2-1, with 8 nucleotides matching TRBD2. Germline-derived CDR1 and CDR2 are SGHRS and YFSETQ. The CDR3 spans 16 residues. J gave up 0 bases and V 1 base, and 3 bases lay outside the gene matches. In DNA form, the CDR3 reads TGCGCCAGCAGCTTGTCCGGGGGGGCCTCCTACAATGAGCAGTTCTTC. It is translated as CASSLSGGASYNEQFF.

This clone has a handful of counts. The identical CDR3 is also encoded by other nucleotide sequences in the sample. The chain uses TRBV6-6 and TRBJ1-2; TRBD1 might be the D (6 bases). V lost 0 bases, J lost 4 bases, and 9 bases lay in between. CDR3 size: 14 residues. In germline, CDR1 is MNHNY, CDR2 SVGAGI (reference sequence). Here the CDR3 reads CASSYSAGVYGYTF. Here the CDR3 DNA reads TGTGCCAGCAGTTACTCGGCAGGGGTCTATGGCTACACCTTC.

The chain recombines TRBV2 with TRBJ2-7; possible D gene TRBD2, 5 bases. Germline loops: CDR1 SNHLY, CDR2 FYNNEI. This CDR3 region has 13 residues. The V end lost 3 bases, the J end lost 4 bases, and 10 bases lay between the germline ends. CDR3 protein: CASSDSGGYEQYF. The CDR3 DNA reads as TGTGCCAGCAGTGACTCGGGCGGGTACGAGCAGTACTTC.

The V and J genes are TRBV30 and TRBJ2-2; D unclear. Trimming left V 1 base short and J 1 base short, with 10 bases between. The CDR3 has 15 residues. The germline V gene has CDR1 GTSNPN and CDR2 SVGIG (reference sequence). The DNA for the CDR3 is TGTGCCTGGAGTGGTCTAGATATGAACACCGGGGAGCTGTTTTTT. Translated, it gives CAWSGLDMNTGELFF. The full variable domain, rest sourced from reference TRBV30 and TRBJ2-2, is SQTIHQWPATLVQPVGSPLSLECTVEGTSNPNLYWYRQAAGRGLQLLFYSVGIGQISSEVPQNLSASRPQDRQFILSSKKLLLSDSGFYLCAWSGLDMNTGELFFGEGSRLTVL.

The V and J genes are TRBV5-1 and TRBJ2-5; 7 nucleotides line up with TRBD2. Germline CDR1 and CDR2: SGHRS and YFSETQ. V gave up 2 bases and J gave up 3 bases; unmatched junction bases: 4. The CDR3 covers 14 residues. CDR3 loop: CASSFMAGEETQYF. The CDR3 bases are TGCGCCAGCAGCTTTATGGCGGGAGAAGAGACCCAGTACTTC.

This rearrangement joins TRBV6-1 to TRBJ2-7, with 9 positions matching TRBD2. This CDR3 region has 14 residues. Germline CDR1 MNHNS, CDR2 SASEGT. Losses at the gene ends were 11 bases for V and 4 bases for J; bases not matched to a gene: 12. As DNA, the CDR3 is TGTGCCCTAACTCGGGCTAGCGGGGAGTACGAGCAGTACTTC. It is translated as CALTRASGEYEQYF.

V and J are TRBV6-6 and TRBJ2-1; 8 bases align to TRBD2. The CDR3 is 16 amino acids. The germline CDR1 and CDR2 sequences are MNHNY and SVGAGI (reference sequence). Trimming at V came to 4 bases and at J to 1 base, leaving 6 bases not matched to a gene. This CDR3 is CASSSTSGISYNEQFF. The CDR3 DNA follows: TGTGCCAGCAGTTCAACTAGCGGAATATCCTACAATGAGCAGTTCTTC.

The chain employs TRBV14 and TRBJ2-2, with 10 bases aligning to TRBD2. V shed 4 bases, J shed 8 bases, and the junction held 10 bases outside the gene matches. The CDR3 extends over 16 amino acids. The germline V gene has CDR1 SGHDN and CDR2 FVKESK. DNA of the CDR3: TGTGCCAGCAGCCCCCGCACTAGCGGGGCGCGGGGGGAGCTGTTTTTT. It codes for CASSPRTSGARGELFF.

CDR3 amino acids: CASSQGAYSNNEQFF. The CDR3 DNA sequence: TGTGCCAGTTCTCAGGGGGCCTACTCAAACAATGAGCAGTTCTTC. The chain carries TRBV19 and TRBJ2-1, with 8 bases that match TRBD1. Germline V gene lookup returns CDR1 LNHDA and CDR2 SQIVND (reference sequence). V lost 8 bases and J lost 5; bases outside the gene matches: 11. The CDR3 length is 15 residues.

CDR3 nucleotide sequence: TGTGCCAGCAGCCAAACCCCAGGGTACGAGCAGTACTTC. Translated, it gives CASSQTPGYEQYF. This sequence joins TRBV16 and TRBJ2-7; D possibly corresponds to TRBD1 (5 bases). The CDR3 spans 13 residues. Germline CDR1 reads KGHSY; CDR2 reads FQNENV. V lost 2 bases and J 4 bases, leaving 9 bases between the germline ends.

The J gene is TRBJ1-5, the V gene TRBV7-8; 7 nucleotides agree with TRBD1. This CDR3 is built from 14 residues. Germline CDR1 reads SGHVS; CDR2 reads FQNEAQ. Unmatched junction bases numbered 4, after V lost 5 bases and J lost 3 bases. The CDR3 protein is CASSRGQTNQPQHF. DNA of the CDR3: TGTGCCAGCAGCCGGGGACAGACCAATCAGCCCCAGCATTTT.

This clone was picked up a small number of times. This rearrangement joins TRBV4-3 to TRBJ2-6, with 7 bases matching TRBD2. Germline CDR1 is LGHNA and CDR2 is YSLEER. Losses at the gene ends were 4 bases for V and 0 bases for J; bases not matched to a gene: 9. The CDR3 totals 18 residues. The CDR3 coding sequence is TGCGCCAGCAGCCCGCTCGCAGCGGGGTACTCTGGGGCCAACGTCCTGACTTTC. As protein: CASSPLAAGYSGANVLTF.

The rearrangement uses TRBV10-3 and TRBJ1-1; 8 nucleotides match TRBD1. V gave up 3 bases and J gave up 7 bases; unmatched junction bases: 10. The CDR3 length is 15 residues. The V gene's germline CDR1 is ENHRY and CDR2 SYGVKD. In DNA, the CDR3 is TGTGCCATCAGTGATATGCAGGGGGCTTTAAGTGAAGCTTTCTTT. Protein: CAISDMQGALSEAFF.

The V gene is TRBV18, the J gene TRBJ2-2; TRBD1 agrees at 8 bases. The CDR3 contains 20 residues. Germline CDR1 is KGHSH and CDR2 is LQKENI. J was trimmed by 2 bases and V by 4 bases; bases with no gene match: 18. The CDR3 loop reads CASSRVRDRMRRSNTGELFF. The CDR3 nucleotides read TGTGCCAGCTCACGCGTGAGGGACAGGATGCGAAGGTCAAACACCGGGGAGCTGTTTTTT. The variable domain in full, completed from reference TRBV18 and TRBJ2-2, reads NAGVMQNPRHLVRRRGQEARLRCSPMKGHSHVYWYRQLPEEGLKFMVYLQKENIIDESGMPKERFSAEFPKEGPSILRIQQVVRGDSAAYFCASSRVRDRMRRSNTGELFFGEGSRLTVL.

The chain combines TRBV27 with TRBJ1-3, with 7 nucleotides matching TRBD1. After removal of 4 bases from V and 4 bases from J, the junction contained 4 bases not matched to a gene. From germline, CDR1 is MNHEY and CDR2 SMNVEV (reference sequence). The CDR3 contains 14 residues. The DNA for the CDR3 is TGTGCCAGCAGTTCACAGGGGAAAGGAAACACCATATATTTT. Protein: CASSSQGKGNTIYF.

This chain links TRBV19 with TRBJ1-5; a possible D gene is TRBD1 (6 bases). Trimming left V 2 bases short and J 3 bases short, with 14 bases between. Germline-derived CDR1 and CDR2 are LNHDA and SQIVND (reference sequence). The length of the CDR3 is 16 residues. The CDR3 sequence is CASSIRFGDNNQPQHF. CDR3 DNA: TGTGCCAGTAGTATACGATTCGGGGACAACAATCAGCCCCAGCATTTT. Variable domain in full (rest from reference TRBV19 and TRBJ1-5): DGGITQSPKYLFRKEGQNVTLSCEQNLNHDAMYWYRQDPGQGLRLIYYSQIVNDFQKGDIAEGYSVSREKKESFPLTVTSAQKNPTAFYLCASSIRFGDNNQPQHFGDGTRLSIL.

CDR3 nucleotide sequence: TGTGCCTGGGGCCCGGGACTAGCGGTGGAGACCCAGTACTTC. It yields the protein CAWGPGLAVETQYF. V gene TRBV30 combines with J gene TRBJ2-5, with TRBD2 identical over 11 bases. V was clipped by 5 bases and J by 5 bases; unmatched bases: 7. CDR3 size: 14 residues. In germline, CDR1 is GTSNPN, CDR2 SVGIG (reference sequence).